The 5 T cell receptor beta chains in this list originate from one sample, sequenced in a study of blood T cell repertoires in COVID-19 (dated by TCRdb to 2018 to 2020). Libraries were built with the immunoSEQ multiplex PCR assay. In TCRdb, the immuneACCESS table is reduced to in-frame sequences with V and J assigned. These tables do not hold every clone; where another copy was compared, an unresolved V gene accounts for under half, and the others remain unexplained. In this sample the table shows about 240,000 clones, about 85% of which occur a single time. Around 2% of the sample lies in the top ten. The specimen sequenced was peripheral blood. The origin of the receptors is a man aged 30 to 39 who had recovered from COVID-19.

This clone has a single count. V and J are TRBV7-8 and TRBJ1-2; TRBD1 matches 8 bases. The CDR3 sequence is 15 residues long. With V trimmed by 5 bases and J by 6 bases, 11 bases remained unmatched. The germline CDR1 and CDR2 sequences are SGHVS and FQNEAQ. The CDR3 sequence is CASSLYRDRNHGYTF. In DNA, the CDR3 is TGTGCCAGCAGCCTATACCGGGACAGGAACCATGGCTACACCTTC.

The rearrangement uses TRBV5-6 and TRBJ1-2; D remains unclear. V was shortened by 3 bases and J by 8 bases, with 8 bases between the two germline ends. The CDR3 extends over 11 amino acids. Per germline, CDR1 SGHDT and CDR2 YYEEEE. CDR3 coding DNA: TGTGCCAGCAGCTACTTGAGGGGCTACACCTTC. It is translated as CASSYLRGYTF.

The J gene is TRBJ2-5, the V gene TRBV19, with D possibly matching TRBD2 (5 bases). V lost 5 bases and J 0 bases, leaving 10 bases between the germline ends. The germline V gene encodes CDR1 LNHDA and CDR2 SQIVND (reference sequence). The CDR3 contains 14 residues. DNA of the CDR3: TGTGCCAGTAGTTACGGGGTTCACCAAGAGACCCAGTACTTC. Translation: CASSYGVHQETQYF. Looking up the rest from reference TRBV19 and TRBJ2-5 gives the full variable domain: DGGITQSPKYLFRKEGQNVTLSCEQNLNHDAMYWYRQDPGQGLRLIYYSQIVNDFQKGDIAEGYSVSREKKESFPLTVTSAQKNPTAFYLCASSYGVHQETQYFGPGTRLLVL.

V gene TRBV10-3 combines with J gene TRBJ1-5; 8 bases fit TRBD1. This CDR3 spans 14 amino acids. From germline, CDR1 is ENHRY and CDR2 SYGVKD. V lost 6 bases and J lost 1; bases outside the gene matches: 2. The chain's CDR3 is CAISRTGSNQPQHF. The DNA of the CDR3 is TGTGCCATCAGCAGGACAGGGAGCAATCAGCCCCAGCATTTT.

The chain carries TRBV15 and TRBJ2-4; tentative D call: TRBD2 (7 bases). Trimming cost V 2 bases and J 8 bases, with 19 bases left between them. CDR1 is LNHNV and CDR2 is YYDKDF in the germline V gene (reference sequence). This CDR3 has 16 residues. The DNA of the CDR3 is TGTGCCACCAGCAGACGCTCACAGGGAGGGCCGGACATTCAGTACTTC. Its translation: CATSRRSQGGPDIQYF.